This T cell receptor beta chain was identified during a study of technical replicates of blood from a handful of donors. V was shortened by 6 bases and J by 5 bases, with 16 bases between the two germline ends. Looked up from germline, CDR1 is LNHNV and CDR2 is YYDKDF (reference sequence). CDR3 length: 14 amino acids. Libraries were prepared by immunoSEQ multiplex PCR; TCRdb keeps only in-frame clonotypes and omits some of them. The data show 75,000 to 90,000 clones, just under 95% seen once. This clone has only one observation. The source is a human donor in good health. Sequenced input: T cells isolated from PBMCs. This sequence joins TRBV15 and TRBJ2-5; TRBD2 is a possible D gene (6 bases). The CDR3 loop is CATRNGRLGETQYF. The CDR3 nucleotides read TGTGCCACCAGGAACGGGAGATTAGGGGAGACCCAGTACTTC.